Presented here are 29 T cell receptor beta chains from one specimen sequenced in a study of T cell responses to AZD1222 COVID-19 vaccine. Assay: immunoSEQ multiplex PCR; the TCRdb copy retains only in-frame clones and omits some. Of about 200,000 clones listed, less than 95% were seen once; the top ten hold around 1.7%. The material sequenced was peripheral blood, taken 28 days after the second dose of the MenACWY control vaccine. The receptors shown here come from an adult who received the MenACWY meningococcal vaccine as a control.

The chain couples TRBV28 to TRBJ2-2, with D perhaps TRBD1 (6 bases). This CDR3 is 15 amino acids long. The germline gives CDR1 MDHEN, CDR2 SYDVKM. V lost 7 bases and J 2 bases, leaving 14 bases between the germline ends. CDR3 DNA sequence: TGTGCCAGCACATTGGACAGACAAAACACCGGGGAGCTGTTTTTT. It is translated as CASTLDRQNTGELFF.

The rearrangement links TRBV15 to TRBJ2-1; D is undetermined. The germline gives CDR1 LNHNV, CDR2 YYDKDF (reference sequence). The CDR3 loop spans 15 amino acids. Trimming left V 2 bases short and J 9 bases short, with 17 bases between. This chain's CDR3 is CATSRTAVPTGEQFF. CDR3 nucleotide sequence: TGTGCCACCAGCAGAACAGCCGTGCCTACGGGTGAGCAGTTCTTC.

V gene TRBV7-3 combines with J gene TRBJ2-5; D gene unclear. V lost 1 base to trimming and J lost 5 bases, with 8 bases between them. The CDR3 is made up of 13 amino acids. Germline CDR1 reads SGHTA; CDR2 reads FQGTGA. CDR3 amino acids: CASSLNSKETQYF. In DNA, the CDR3 is TGTGCCAGCAGCTTAAATAGTAAGGAGACCCAGTACTTC.

The chain has TRBV18 and TRBJ2-3; D unresolved. The length of the CDR3 is 16 residues. Germline assignment: CDR1 KGHSH and CDR2 LQKENI. V lost 0 bases to trimming and J lost 4 bases, with 14 bases between them. The CDR3 bases are TGTGCCAGCTCACCACCGTACCGAGACCCCTCAGATACGCAGTATTTT. It is translated as CASSPPYRDPSDTQYF.

The chain links TRBV9 to TRBJ1-1; D unclear. This CDR3 contains 12 residues. Between the trimmed V and J ends, which lost 4 bases and 11 bases, there was a span of 15 bases. CDR1 SGDLS and CDR2 YYNGEE come from the germline V gene. CDR3 sequence reads: CASSPGGMEAFF. The CDR3 region has the DNA TGTGCCAGCAGCCCCGGAGGGATGGAGGCTTTCTTT.

This clone came up once. The rearrangement links TRBV14 to TRBJ2-7; no definite D call. Trimming removed 4 bases at V and 0 bases at J, with 4 bases between. The CDR3 is 12 residues long. Germline V gene sequence: CDR1 SGHDN, CDR2 FVKESK. The CDR3 sequence: CASSPSSYEQYF. DNA of the CDR3: TGTGCCAGCAGCCCCAGCTCCTACGAGCAGTACTTC.

This chain links TRBV7-9 with TRBJ1-5; no definite D call. Germline lookup yields CDR1 SEHNR and CDR2 FQNEAQ (reference sequence). This CDR3 is 13 amino acids long. Trimming took off 5 bases at V and 6 bases at J, with 11 bases between the two ends. The CDR3 DNA reads TGTGCCAGCAGCCAAGGTAGAGGTCAGCCCCAGCATTTT. It yields the protein CASSQGRGQPQHF.

The rearrangement uses TRBV11-2 and TRBJ1-2; D is possibly TRBD1 (5 bases). CDR3 length equals 15 residues. In germline, CDR1 is SGHAT, CDR2 FQNNGV. V was cut by 5 bases and J by 8 bases, with 21 bases left in between. The CDR3: CASSPDKEGPEGYTF. Written as DNA, the CDR3 is TGTGCCAGCAGCCCCGACAAAGAGGGGCCAGAAGGCTACACCTTC.

This sequence joins TRBV4-1 and TRBJ1-1; D unclear. Germline V gives CDR1 MGHRA, CDR2 YSYEKL. CDR3 length equals 16 residues. The V end lost 0 bases, the J end lost 0 bases, and 11 bases lay between the germline ends. The CDR3: CASSQERDWMNTEAFF. In nucleotides, the CDR3 is TGCGCCAGCAGCCAAGAACGAGATTGGATGAACACTGAAGCTTTCTTT.

The chain uses TRBV24-1 and TRBJ1-1; the D is unclear. The CDR3 length is 14 residues. The V and J ends lost 2 bases and 7 bases respectively, with 13 bases between them. Germline V gene data show CDR1 as KGHDR and CDR2 as SFDVKD. CDR3 amino acids: CATSDSAGTGEAFF. DNA for the CDR3: TGTGCCACCAGTGATTCCGCAGGTACCGGTGAAGCTTTCTTT.

The J gene is TRBJ2-7, the V gene TRBV15, with 8 nucleotides matching TRBD2. The V segment lost 3 bases and the J segment 3 bases; nucleotides outside the gene matches: 7. This CDR3 comprises 15 residues. Per the germline V gene, CDR1 is LNHNV and CDR2 is YYDKDF (reference sequence). In DNA form, the CDR3 reads TGTGCCACCAGCAGCACCGGGACTAGGTTCTACGAGCAGTACTTC. It codes for CATSSTGTRFYEQYF. The whole variable domain, filled in from reference TRBV15 and TRBJ2-7, reads DAMVIQNPRYQVTQFGKPVTLSCSQTLNHNVMYWYQQKSSQAPKLLFHYYDKDFNNEADTPDNFQSRRPNTSFCFLDIRSPGLGDTAMYLCATSSTGTRFYEQYFGPGTRLTVT.

This clone was recorded only once. The chain has TRBV28 and TRBJ1-2; TRBD1 might be the D (5 bases). The V gene lost 2 bases and the J gene lost 0 bases, with 7 bases spanning the gap. The V gene's germline CDR1 is MDHEN and CDR2 SYDVKM. The CDR3 has 14 amino acids. CDR3 sequence: CASSLGTSNYGYTF. DNA for the CDR3: TGTGCCAGCAGTTTAGGGACTTCTAACTATGGCTACACCTTC.

This clone was counted a single time. In nucleotides, the CDR3 is TGTGCCAGCAGCTTAGCGGCGAAGGGGGGGGCGCACGAATACGGCTACACCTTC. This gives the protein CASSLAAKGGAHEYGYTF. V and J are TRBV7-2 and TRBJ1-2, with a possible D match to TRBD1 (6 bases). The CDR3 runs 18 residues. Trimming pared 0 bases from V and 8 bases from J, leaving 25 bases between. The germline CDR1 and CDR2 sequences are SGHTA and FQGNSA.

V is TRBV30 and J is TRBJ1-5; maybe TRBD1 (5 bases). Deletions cut 6 bases from V and 4 bases from J, with 16 bases between. The germline gives CDR1 GTSNPN, CDR2 SVGIG (reference sequence). The CDR3 extends over 14 amino acids. The CDR3 DNA reads as TGTGCCTGCGGGACGGGAGTTTTTAATCAGCCCCAGCATTTT. Protein: CACGTGVFNQPQHF.

DNA for the CDR3: TGTGCCAGCAGTTGGGACGGGCGCAATCAGCCCCAGCATTTT. Protein sequence: CASSWDGRNQPQHF. V and J are TRBV6-2 or TRBV6-3 and TRBJ1-5; D may be TRBD1 (5 bases). The germline V and J ends were trimmed by 4 bases and 2 bases, with 9 bases remaining between them. There are 14 residues in the CDR3. Per the germline V gene, CDR1 is MNHEY and CDR2 is SVGEGT.

To note about this clone: The sample contains more than one DNA sequence encoding this CDR3. The chain joins TRBV2 to TRBJ2-7; D gene ambiguous. Looked up from germline, CDR1 is SNHLY and CDR2 is FYNNEI. V was pared by 7 bases and J by 0 bases, with 4 bases between. CDR3 size: 11 residues. CDR3 nucleotide sequence: TGTGCCAGCACTAGCTCCTACGAGCAGTACTTC. Amino acids: CASTSSYEQYF.

The J gene is TRBJ1-2, the V gene TRBV7-2, with 7 positions matching TRBD1. V trimming: 5 bases; J trimming: 2 bases; junction bases outside the gene matches: 2. This CDR3 has 13 amino acids. Per the germline V gene, CDR1 is SGHTA and CDR2 is FQGNSA. Written as DNA, the CDR3 is TGTGCCAGCAGCCCGGGACAGAACTATGGCTACACCTTC. Protein product: CASSPGQNYGYTF.

The chain combines TRBV5-6 with TRBJ2-4; the D gene is possibly TRBD1 (6 bases). Germline CDR1 reads SGHDT; CDR2 reads YYEEEE. V shed 4 bases and J shed 9 bases, with 17 bases lying between them. The CDR3 is 14 amino acids. The CDR3 DNA reads as TGTGCCAGCAGCCCGGCGGACAGTTGGGGCATTCAGTACTTC. Residues: CASSPADSWGIQYF.

The chain recombines TRBV4-2 with TRBJ2-3; TRBD1 aligns across 7 bases. Germline V gene data show CDR1 as LGHNA and CDR2 as YNFKEQ. The CDR3 runs to 16 residues. The trim removed 4 bases at V and 6 bases at J, leaving 13 bases unmatched. The CDR3 sequence is CASSPQGTALADTQYF. CDR3 nucleotides: TGTGCCAGCAGCCCCCAGGGGACAGCGCTGGCGGATACGCAGTATTTT.

The rearrangement joins TRBV30 to TRBJ1-3; D remains unclear. V lost 0 bases and J 0 bases, leaving 9 bases between the germline ends. CDR3 size: 15 residues. Germline values: CDR1 GTSNPN, CDR2 SVGIG (reference sequence). The CDR3 loop reads CAWSVGDASGNTIYF. Here the CDR3 DNA reads TGTGCCTGGAGTGTGGGTGATGCCTCTGGAAACACCATATATTTT.

The chain combines TRBV4-3 with TRBJ2-1, with D unresolved. Germline CDR1 and CDR2: LGHNA and YSLEER. The V and J ends lost 3 bases and 5 bases respectively, with 11 bases between them. The CDR3 consists of 14 residues. Written as DNA, the CDR3 is TGCGCCAGCAGCCATTTTCTGAGAGACAATGAGCAGTTCTTC. Translation: CASSHFLRDNEQFF.

The chain joins TRBV9 to TRBJ2-3, with TRBD1 as a possible D gene (6 bases). Germline values: CDR1 SGDLS, CDR2 YYNGEE. V was cut by 4 bases and J by 3 bases, with 18 bases left in between. The CDR3 runs 16 residues. CDR3 nucleotide sequence: TGTGCCAGCAGCCCCTTTCAGGGGTTGGGTACAGATACGCAGTATTTT. This gives the protein CASSPFQGLGTDTQYF.

The chain carries TRBV28 and TRBJ2-7, with D unclear. The CDR3 sequence is 14 residues long. Trimming removed 5 bases at V and 1 base at J, with 12 bases between. The V gene's germline CDR1 is MDHEN and CDR2 SYDVKM. The CDR3 reads CASSVAGRSYEQYF. The DNA for the CDR3 is TGTGCCAGCAGTGTGGCAGGACGTTCCTACGAGCAGTACTTC.

The chain links TRBV4-2 to TRBJ1-1, with D maybe TRBD1 (6 bases). V gave up 0 bases and J gave up 0 bases, with 8 bases separating them. The CDR3 length is 15 residues. CDR1 LGHNA and CDR2 YNFKEQ come from the germline V gene. In DNA, the CDR3 is TGTGCCAGCAGCCAAGAGGGGGCCATGAACACTGAAGCTTTCTTT. Its translation is CASSQEGAMNTEAFF.

This clone was seen ten or more times. The chain uses TRBV7-9 and TRBJ2-7, with D unresolved. Germline loops: CDR1 SEHNR, CDR2 FQNEAQ (reference sequence). Trimming took off 4 bases at V and 2 bases at J, with 15 bases between the two ends. This CDR3 has 15 amino acids. The CDR3, as DNA: TGTGCCAGCAGCTCGAAATTAGCTGGAGCCTACGAGCAGTACTTC. As protein: CASSSKLAGAYEQYF.

CDR3 in amino acids: CASSIGVGGAKEQYF. In DNA form, the CDR3 reads TGTGCCAGTAGTATTGGCGTTGGGGGGGCGAAGGAGCAGTACTTC. This sequence joins TRBV19 and TRBJ2-7, with a tentative D call TRBD2 (7 bases). Per germline, CDR1 LNHDA and CDR2 SQIVND (reference sequence). The CDR3 is made up of 15 amino acids. The V gene lost 3 bases and the J gene lost 7 bases, with 19 bases spanning the gap.

This clone was recorded only once. The rearrangement uses TRBV6-6 and TRBJ2-1; 8 nucleotides agree with TRBD2. Germline loops: CDR1 MNHNY, CDR2 SVGAGI (reference sequence). This CDR3 has 19 residues. The J segment lost 7 bases and the V segment lost 5 bases, leaving 22 bases of the junction unmatched. The CDR3 region is CASSPVPIGREALRNEQFF. For the CDR3, the DNA is TGTGCCAGCAGTCCCGTCCCTATTGGGCGGGAGGCTTTAAGGAATGAGCAGTTCTTC.

The gene calls are TRBV5-1 and TRBJ2-1; 10 bases align to TRBD2. CDR3 length: 15 residues. Germline-derived CDR1 and CDR2 are SGHRS and YFSETQ. The trim removed 6 bases at V and 4 bases at J, leaving 7 bases unmatched. This CDR3 reads CASKTSGTTYNEQFF. As DNA, the CDR3 is TGCGCCAGCAAAACTAGCGGGACGACTTACAATGAGCAGTTCTTC.

The rearrangement joins TRBV7-2 to TRBJ2-2, with D possibly called TRBD1 or TRBD2 (6 bases each). There are 15 residues in the CDR3. The V end lost 4 bases, the J end lost 4 bases, and 13 bases lay between the germline ends. CDR1 is SGHTA, CDR2 FQGNSA, per germline. The CDR3 DNA reads as TGTGCCAGCAGCTCCGGGGGCCCGGGCACCGGGGAGCTGTTTTTT. Protein product: CASSSGGPGTGELFF.